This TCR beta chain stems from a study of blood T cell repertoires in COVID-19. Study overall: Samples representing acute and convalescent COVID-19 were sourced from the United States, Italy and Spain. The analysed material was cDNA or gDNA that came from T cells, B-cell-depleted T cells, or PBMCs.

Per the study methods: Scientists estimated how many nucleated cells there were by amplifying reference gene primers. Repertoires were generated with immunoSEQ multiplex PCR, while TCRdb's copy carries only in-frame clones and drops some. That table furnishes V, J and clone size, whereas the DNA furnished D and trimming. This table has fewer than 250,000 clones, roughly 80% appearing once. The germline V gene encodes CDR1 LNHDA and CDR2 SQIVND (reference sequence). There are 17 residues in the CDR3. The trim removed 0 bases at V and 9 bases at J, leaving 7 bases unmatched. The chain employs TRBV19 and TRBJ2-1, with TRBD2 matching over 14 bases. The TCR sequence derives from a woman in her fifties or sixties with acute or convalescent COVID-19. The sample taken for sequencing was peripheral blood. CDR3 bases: TGTGCCAGTAGTATAGAGACTAGCGGGAGGGCCGAGGGTGAGCAGTTCTTC. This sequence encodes CASSIETSGRAEGEQFF.